This T cell receptor beta chain was recovered during a study of T cell responses to AZD1222 COVID-19 vaccine. The study, taken as a whole, reports: Clonal diversity may have been underestimated in mostly white British donors.

Profiled with immunoSEQ multiplex PCR; TCRdb holds only in-frame clones, not every one. The repertoire has some 150,000 clones, approximately 89% of them found once; the top ten carry under 2.5%. Of note for this clone: The target antigen is unknown.

Sequencing used peripheral blood, obtained on day 0 of AZD1222 vaccination. This TCR was sampled from an adult in good health.

CDR3 coding DNA: TGTGCCAGCAGTTACTCGAGGACTTCGGGCAGGTTCTTC. It codes for CASSYSRTSGRFF. The chain links TRBV6-5 to TRBJ2-1, with D possibly being TRBD2 (5 bases). Germline CDR1 and CDR2: MNHEY and SVGAGI. Trimming cost V 0 bases and J 15 bases, with 15 bases left between them. The CDR3 extends over 13 amino acids.